This TCR beta chain was recovered during a study of T cell responses to AZD1222 COVID-19 vaccine. Turning to the study itself: Pooled together were second doses at about 4 or about 12 weeks. General study findings and limits: Only six individuals given AZD1222 were seropositive at baseline. A rise in Spike-specific TCR breadth and depth followed two AZD1222 doses.

Germline values: CDR1 DFQATT, CDR2 SNEGSKA (reference sequence). J gave up 4 bases and V 3 bases, and 3 bases lay outside the gene matches. This CDR3 is built from 14 residues. Sequenced by immunoSEQ multiplex PCR; TCRdb stores in-frame clones only, minus some. The sample holds 95,000 to 150,000 clones; around 93% are singletons and the top ten take 11% to 15%. As regards this clone: Antigen unknown.

This sequence originates from an adult in good health. The sequencing here drew on peripheral blood, taken on day 0 of AZD1222 vaccination. V and J are TRBV20-1 and TRBJ2-7; 13 nucleotides align to TRBD2. The CDR3 DNA is TGCAGTGCTAGTGCACTAGCGGGAGGGTACGAGCAGTACTTC. It yields the protein CSASALAGGYEQYF.